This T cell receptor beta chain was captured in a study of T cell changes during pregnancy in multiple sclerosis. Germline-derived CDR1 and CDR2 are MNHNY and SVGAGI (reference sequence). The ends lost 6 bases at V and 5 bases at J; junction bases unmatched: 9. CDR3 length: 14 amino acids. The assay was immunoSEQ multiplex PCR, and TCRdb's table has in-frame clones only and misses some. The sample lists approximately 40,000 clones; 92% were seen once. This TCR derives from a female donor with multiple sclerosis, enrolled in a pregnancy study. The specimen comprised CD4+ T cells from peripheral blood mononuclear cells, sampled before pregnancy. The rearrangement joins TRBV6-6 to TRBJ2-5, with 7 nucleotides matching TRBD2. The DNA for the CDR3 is TGTGCCAGCAGAAGGGACTACCCCCGGGAGACCCAGTACTTC. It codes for CASRRDYPRETQYF.